This TCR beta chain was sequenced during a study of blood T cell repertoires in COVID-19. On the study more broadly: COVID-19 samples collected from the United States, Italy and Spain covered acute and convalescent phases. T cells, B-cell-depleted T cells, or PBMCs supplied cDNA or gDNA.

Germline lookup yields CDR1 LGHNA and CDR2 YNFKEQ. Trimming pared 0 bases from V and 9 bases from J, leaving 15 bases between. The CDR3 length is 15 residues. Per the original data handling: Amplifying reference gene primers gave estimates of nucleated cell counts. Generated by immunoSEQ multiplex PCR, the TCRdb table keeps only in-frame clones and is missing some. V, J and clone size derive from that table, while D and trimming were established from the DNA sequence. Among about 190,000 clones listed, about 85% were seen once. Source material: peripheral blood. The receptor's source is a man aged 25 to 40 with acute or convalescent COVID-19. The rearrangement joins TRBV4-2 to TRBJ2-4; D gene unclear. The CDR3 protein is CASSQEFSESAIQYF. Written as DNA, the CDR3 is TGTGCCAGCAGCCAAGAATTCAGCGAGAGTGCCATTCAGTACTTC.